This T cell receptor (beta chain) is drawn from a study of T cell repertoires in cytomegalovirus infection (dated by TCRdb to between 2019 and 2020). Regarding the complete study: Alongside well-studied HLA-B-restricted epitopes, the peptide stimulations were aimed at recently identified HLA-C-restricted CMV epitopes, whose presentation resists viral immunomodulation. Donor HLA type was relevant to the analysis, as public TCR beta signatures indicated carriage of CMV infection together with the matching HLA type. Overall study results and their limits: Cumulative frequency of public TCR beta family members discriminated carriers of CMV infection plus the relevant HLA type in this cohort and an independent 352-donor cohort. The ex vivo response was dominated by HLA-C-restricted CMV-specific TCR beta clonotypes, which also provided the single most frequent clonotype in two of eight donors.

The sample's treatment or condition label, decoded: in vitro stimulation with specific CMV peptide epitopes to enrich CMV-specific T cells. These reads were obtained on an Illumina HiSeq 1500. TCRdb passed the public sequencing reads through fastp at Q25 and MiXCR, retaining productive beta sequences. Rows matching on CDR3 protein sequence are summarized as one entry with the most common DNA and genes. Present in this sample are 200,000 to 250,000 distinct CDR3 sequences, 30% to 45% of which were seen just once. About 60% of the sample goes to the ten largest clones. A remark on this clonotype: Its recognized antigen is unknown. Within one base of it there is no much larger clone, and no base qualities were kept.

The junction carries 14 bases between V and J, which are trimmed by 5 bases and 0 bases respectively. The CDR3 holds 16 amino acids from the cysteine to the phenylalanine. Of the read, only the CDR3 DNA is kept; its 48 bases are in frame from base 1. The CDR1 and CDR2 encoded by the germline V gene are SGHVS and FNYEAQ. The rearranged chain carries TRBV7-6 and TRBJ2-1; confidence is insufficient to name the D gene. The source was CD8+ T cells from cultured PBMCs, collected from culture after CMV antigen stimulation. This clonotype originated in a human donor in good health (CMV status not recorded). Some clones in this sample may be carry-over from other donors' samples. The DNA reads as follows: TGTGCCAGCAGCAATCCCCCGGGTAGCTCCTACAATGAGCAGTTCTTC. This gives the protein CASSNPPGSSYNEQFF.